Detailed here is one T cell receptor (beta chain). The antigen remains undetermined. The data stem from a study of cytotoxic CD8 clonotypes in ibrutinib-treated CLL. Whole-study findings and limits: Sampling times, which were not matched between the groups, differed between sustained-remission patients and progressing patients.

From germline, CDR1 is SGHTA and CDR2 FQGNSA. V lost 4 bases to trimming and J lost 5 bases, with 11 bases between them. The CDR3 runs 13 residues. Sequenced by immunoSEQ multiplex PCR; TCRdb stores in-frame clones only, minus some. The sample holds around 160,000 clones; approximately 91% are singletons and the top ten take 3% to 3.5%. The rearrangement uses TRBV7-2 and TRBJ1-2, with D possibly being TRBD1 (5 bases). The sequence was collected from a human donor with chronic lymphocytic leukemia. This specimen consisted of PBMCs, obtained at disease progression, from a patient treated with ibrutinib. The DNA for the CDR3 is TGTGCCAGCAGCTCGGGACGGAATTATGGCTACACCTTC. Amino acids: CASSSGRNYGYTF.